These 23 T cell receptor beta chains share one sample of origin, sequenced in a study of cytomegalovirus exposure and HLA in healthy donors. PCR involved 60 Vbeta and 13 Jbeta primers. The assay was immunoSEQ multiplex PCR, and TCRdb's table has in-frame clones only and misses some. The table lists about 140,000 clones, roughly 79% of them singletons. Material for sequencing was PBMCs. These receptors all come from a male donor in good health and CMV-seronegative.

V usage is TRBV5-1 and J usage is TRBJ1-1; D not certain. This CDR3 is built from 14 residues. Germline CDR1 SGHRS, CDR2 YFSETQ. Trimming left V 0 bases short and J 5 bases short, with 11 bases between. The DNA of the CDR3 is TGCGCCAGCAGCTTGGTGGAGGGTGGGACTGAAGCTTTCTTT. Translation: CASSLVEGGTEAFF.

The chain is built from TRBV7-9 and TRBJ2-1; weak D call: TRBD1 (6 bases). The CDR3 has 14 residues. Trimming took off 4 bases at V and 4 bases at J, with 11 bases between the two ends. The germline CDR1 and CDR2 sequences are SEHNR and FQNEAQ (reference sequence). This CDR3 is CASSSYREYNEQFF. Here the CDR3 DNA reads TGTGCCAGCAGCTCTTACAGGGAATACAATGAGCAGTTCTTC.

This clone was counted once. The DNA of the CDR3 is TGTGCCAGCAGCTTAGGGACTAGCATGGGGGGGAATGAGCAGTTCTTC. Its protein product is CASSLGTSMGGNEQFF. The chain joins TRBV11-2 to TRBJ2-1; TRBD2 aligns across 8 bases. J was trimmed by 7 bases and V by 1 base; bases with no gene match: 9. This CDR3 is 16 amino acids long. The germline CDR1 and CDR2 sequences are SGHAT and FQNNGV.

This clone came up a few times. V and J are TRBV4-3 and TRBJ2-5, with D perhaps matching TRBD1 (5 bases). Germline V CDR1 and CDR2: LGHNA, YSLEER. The V and J ends lost 1 base and 3 bases respectively, with 9 bases between them. This CDR3 spans 14 amino acids. The DNA for the CDR3 is TGCGCCAGCAGCCAAGGGGGCCACGAAGAGACCCAGTACTTC. Amino acid sequence: CASSQGGHEETQYF.

This clone has a handful of counts. J is TRBJ1-2 and V is TRBV2, with D maybe TRBD1 (6 bases). V was trimmed by 5 bases and J by 6 bases, leaving 10 bases between them. Germline values: CDR1 SNHLY, CDR2 FYNNEI. This CDR3 has 12 amino acids. As DNA, the CDR3 is TGTGCCAGCAGTTATGACAGGCATGGCTACACCTTC. The encoded protein is CASSYDRHGYTF. Supplemented by reference TRBV2 and TRBJ1-2, the full variable domain reads EPEVTQTPSHQVTQMGQEVILRCVPISNHLYFYWYRQILGQKVEFLVSFYNNEISEKSEIFDDQFSVERPDGSNFTLKIRSTKLEDSAMYFCASSYDRHGYTFGSGTRLTVV.

The rearrangement uses TRBV14 and TRBJ2-1; D ambiguous. The CDR3 has 17 amino acids. Trimming shortened V by 2 bases and J by 6 bases, and 20 bases separated the two germline ends. Germline V gene lookup returns CDR1 SGHDN and CDR2 FVKESK. CDR3 coding DNA: TGTGCCAGCAGCCAACCGCTAGGCACCCCTCTACTCAATGAGCAGTTCTTC. Protein sequence: CASSQPLGTPLLNEQFF.

The chain has TRBV6-6 and TRBJ1-5; D might be TRBD1 (5 bases). This CDR3 is built from 14 residues. Between the trimmed V and J ends, which lost 5 bases and 3 bases, there was a span of 11 bases. CDR1 and CDR2 (germline): MNHNY, SVGAGI (reference sequence). The CDR3 DNA is TGTGCCAGCAGTCAGCCAGGGAACAATCAGCCCCAGCATTTT. Its protein product is CASSQPGNNQPQHF.

The V call is TRBV7-2, the J call TRBJ2-7; D may be TRBD2 (5 bases). The length of the CDR3 is 13 residues. V shed 5 bases and J shed 1 base, with 9 bases lying between them. Germline V gene data show CDR1 as SGHTA and CDR2 as FQGNSA. CDR3 nucleotides: TGTGCCAGCAGCCGTAGCGCGTCCTACGAGCAGTACTTC. This codes for CASSRSASYEQYF.

This rearrangement joins TRBV7-9 to TRBJ2-4; no clear D. CDR3 length equals 14 residues. Trimming removed 1 base from V and 8 bases from J, with 12 bases in between. From germline, CDR1 is SEHNR and CDR2 FQNEAQ (reference sequence). This CDR3 reads CASSLESLRDIQYF. The CDR3 nucleotides are TGTGCCAGCAGCTTAGAATCCTTGAGAGACATTCAGTACTTC.

This clone was seen more than once but under ten times. The same CDR3 also results from other DNA sequences found in this sample. V and J are TRBV30 and TRBJ1-1; the D is unclear. The CDR3 loop spans 13 amino acids. The V end lost 1 base, the J end lost 2 bases, and 8 bases lay between the germline ends. CDR1 and CDR2 (germline): GTSNPN, SVGIG (reference sequence). For the CDR3, the DNA is TGTGCCTGGAGTGCCGGTAGAAACACTGAAGCTTTCTTT. The encoded protein is CAWSAGRNTEAFF.

The chain combines TRBV5-6 with TRBJ1-4; D gene unclear. V was shortened by 3 bases and J by 6 bases, with 6 bases between the two germline ends. This CDR3 has 12 amino acids. Germline V gene data show CDR1 as SGHDT and CDR2 as YYEEEE. CDR3 loop: CASSSSYEKLFF. In DNA form, the CDR3 reads TGTGCCAGCAGCTCCTCCTATGAAAAACTGTTTTTT.

This chain links TRBV4-1 with TRBJ2-2, with D perhaps matching TRBD1 (5 bases). V lost 1 base and J lost 4, with 7 bases in between. The CDR3 contains 14 residues. CDR1 is MGHRA, CDR2 YSYEKL, per germline. The DNA of the CDR3 is TGCGCCAGCAGCCAAGGGGGCAGCACCGGGGAGCTGTTTTTT. The encoded protein is CASSQGGSTGELFF.

V and J are TRBV7-9 and TRBJ1-5; D perhaps matches TRBD1 (6 bases). The V end was cut by 2 bases, the J end by 2 bases, with 10 bases between. This CDR3 is 15 amino acids long. Germline CDR1 SEHNR, CDR2 FQNEAQ (reference sequence). The CDR3 is CASSLKHRGNQPQHF. DNA of the CDR3: TGTGCCAGCAGCTTAAAACACAGGGGCAATCAGCCCCAGCATTTT.

A note on this clone: The junction departs from the called germline gene at one end, perhaps through a read error. The chain recombines TRBV7-9 with TRBJ1-3; no clear D gene. Germline-derived CDR1 and CDR2 are SEHNR and FQNEAQ (reference sequence). The CDR3 has 8 amino acids. The CDR3 loop is CASSFRDF. The CDR3 nucleotides read TGTGCCAGCAGTTTCCGGGATTTT.

V usage is TRBV19 and J usage is TRBJ2-5; 12 bases align to TRBD2. CDR3 length: 14 amino acids. The ends lost 8 bases at V and 5 bases at J; junction bases unmatched: 6. Germline assignment: CDR1 LNHDA and CDR2 SQIVND (reference sequence). DNA of the CDR3: TGTGCCAGTGCGACTAGCGGGGGTACGGAGACCCAGTACTTC. Encoded protein: CASATSGGTETQYF. The complete variable domain, with remaining parts taken from reference TRBV19 and TRBJ2-5, reads DGGITQSPKYLFRKEGQNVTLSCEQNLNHDAMYWYRQDPGQGLRLIYYSQIVNDFQKGDIAEGYSVSREKKESFPLTVTSAQKNPTAFYLCASATSGGTETQYFGPGTRLLVL.

The chain couples TRBV5-4 to TRBJ2-5; D remains unclear. This CDR3 comprises 13 residues. Germline values: CDR1 SGHNT, CDR2 YYREEE (reference sequence). The ends were cut back, 3 bases at V and 4 bases at J, with 10 bases in the middle. The CDR3 DNA reads as TGTGCCAGCAGCTATCGTTTTCGAGAGACCCAGTACTTC. This translates into CASSYRFRETQYF. The complete variable domain, with remaining parts taken from reference TRBV5-4 and TRBJ2-5, reads ETGVTQSPTHLIKTRGQQVTLRCSSQSGHNTVSWYQQALGQGPQFIFQYYREEENGRGNFPPRFSGLQFPNYSSELNVNALELDDSALYLCASSYRFRETQYFGPGTRLLVL.

The chain joins TRBV7-2 to TRBJ1-5; 10 bases map to TRBD1. The trim removed 1 base at V and 3 bases at J, leaving 6 bases unmatched. Per the germline V gene, CDR1 is SGHTA and CDR2 is FQGNSA. This CDR3 is 17 amino acids long. CDR3 residues: CASSLVGGQGHNQPQHF. For the CDR3, the DNA is TGTGCCAGCAGCTTAGTGGGGGGACAGGGGCACAATCAGCCCCAGCATTTT.

The V and J genes are TRBV5-1 and TRBJ2-1, with D hard to call. Germline CDR1 reads SGHRS; CDR2 reads YFSETQ. This CDR3 region has 14 residues. V was cut by 0 bases and J by 5 bases, with 9 bases left in between. The CDR3 coding sequence is TGCGCCAGCAGCTTGGCCCCCTATAACAATGAGCAGTTCTTC. The encoded protein is CASSLAPYNNEQFF. Using reference TRBV5-1 and TRBJ2-1 for the parts outside the CDR3, the full variable domain is KAGVTQTPRYLIKTRGQQVTLSCSPISGHRSVSWYQQTPGQGLQFLFEYFSETQRNKGNFPGRFSGRQFSNSRSEMNVSTLELGDSALYLCASSLAPYNNEQFFGPGTRLTVL.

This clone was observed a single time. V is TRBV7-2 and J is TRBJ1-5; D remains ambiguous. Germline V gene lookup returns CDR1 SGHTA and CDR2 FQGNSA. The V and J ends lost 2 bases and 2 bases respectively, with 13 bases between them. The CDR3 has 16 amino acids. In DNA form, the CDR3 reads TGTGCCAGCAGCTTAATGTCGGGGAACGGCAATCAGCCCCAGCATTTT. Amino acids: CASSLMSGNGNQPQHF.

This clone has just one count. The J gene is TRBJ1-6, the V gene TRBV6-5, with a tentative D call TRBD1 (6 bases). Germline V CDR1 and CDR2: MNHEY, SVGAGI. Trimming pared 1 base from V and 7 bases from J, leaving 11 bases between. The CDR3 consists of 15 residues. The CDR3 DNA reads as TGTGCCAGCAGTTACTTTCAGGGGAGCAATTCACCCCTCCACTTT. Residues: CASSYFQGSNSPLHF.

V is TRBV2 and J is TRBJ1-5; D is unresolved. Germline V gene data show CDR1 as SNHLY and CDR2 as FYNNEI. The CDR3 contains 13 residues. The V end lost 3 bases, the J end lost 4 bases, and 7 bases lay between the germline ends. The CDR3 protein is CASSEEGNQPQHF. In DNA form, the CDR3 reads TGTGCCAGCAGTGAGGAGGGAAATCAGCCCCAGCATTTT.

In its sample, this clone was seen once. The gene calls are TRBV13 and TRBJ2-7; weak D call: TRBD1 (8 bases). Trimming left V 2 bases short and J 3 bases short, with 17 bases between. The germline V gene encodes CDR1 PRHDT and CDR2 FYEKMQ (reference sequence). The CDR3 runs to 16 residues. The DNA for the CDR3 is TGTGCCAGCAGCTTAAGCGGGACAGGACAGGTCTACGAGCAGTACTTC. It translates to CASSLSGTGQVYEQYF.

The chain joins TRBV27 to TRBJ1-6; D unresolved. Between the trimmed V and J ends, which lost 1 base and 7 bases, there was a span of 5 bases. The CDR3 is made up of 13 amino acids. The V gene's germline CDR1 is MNHEY and CDR2 SMNVEV (reference sequence). The CDR3 DNA sequence: TGTGCCAGCAGTTTATATCCGAATTCACCCCTCCACTTT. This translates into CASSLYPNSPLHF.